This T cell receptor (beta chain) was profiled in a study of radiotherapy plus CTLA-4 blockade in lung cancer. This clone was counted a few times. TCRdb's copy holds only in-frame clones and misses some; the assay was immunoSEQ multiplex PCR. This sample has 83,000 or so clones, with roughly 87% found just once. J gave up 0 bases and V 8 bases, and 8 bases lay outside the gene matches. This CDR3 is 14 amino acids long. The V gene's germline CDR1 is GTSNPN and CDR2 SVGIG (reference sequence). This receptor was identified in a human donor with non-small cell lung cancer who had stable disease on radiotherapy plus ipilimumab. This material consisted of peripheral blood, taken from a patient treated with radiotherapy plus ipilimumab. This chain uses TRBV30 with TRBJ2-7; 9 bases line up with TRBD2. The CDR3 reads CAVLSSGTSYEQYF. CDR3 coding DNA: TGTGCCGTACTTTCTAGCGGGACCTCCTACGAGCAGTACTTC.